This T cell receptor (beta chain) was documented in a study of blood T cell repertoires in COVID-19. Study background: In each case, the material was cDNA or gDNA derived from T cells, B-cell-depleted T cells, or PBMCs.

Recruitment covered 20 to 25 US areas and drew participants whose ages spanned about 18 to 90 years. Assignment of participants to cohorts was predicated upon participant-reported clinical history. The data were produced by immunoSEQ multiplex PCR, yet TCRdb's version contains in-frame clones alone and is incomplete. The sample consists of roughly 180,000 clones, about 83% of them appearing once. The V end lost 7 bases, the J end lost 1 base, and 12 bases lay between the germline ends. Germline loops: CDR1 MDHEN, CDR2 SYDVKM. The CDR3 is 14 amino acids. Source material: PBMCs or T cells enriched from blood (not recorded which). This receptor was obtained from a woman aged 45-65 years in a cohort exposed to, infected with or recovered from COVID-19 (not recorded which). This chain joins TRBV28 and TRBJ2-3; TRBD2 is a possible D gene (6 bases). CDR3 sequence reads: CASKPGVGTDTQYF. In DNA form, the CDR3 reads TGTGCCAGCAAGCCGGGGGTTGGCACAGATACGCAGTATTTT.